Presented here are 17 T cell receptor beta chains from one specimen sequenced in a study of blood T cell repertoires in COVID-19. Using immunoSEQ multiplex PCR, the repertoire was profiled, and TCRdb retains in-frame clones only, with some absent. The sample gives about 61,000 clones, 70% to 90% of which show up once; over 6.5% is in the top ten. The sample was peripheral blood. These receptors were collected from a man in his sixties with acute or convalescent COVID-19.

The chain has TRBV7-2 and TRBJ1-6; 7 positions match TRBD1. With 5 bases clipped from V and 9 bases from J, the junction kept 10 bases outside the gene matches. The V gene's germline CDR1 is SGHTA and CDR2 FQGNSA. This CDR3 has 15 residues. CDR3 nucleotide sequence: TGTGCCAGCAGCCCGCGACAGGGTCTGGGTTCACCCCTCCACTTT. Translated: CASSPRQGLGSPLHF.

The chain links TRBV30 to TRBJ2-5, with 12 bases that match TRBD1. The J segment lost 7 bases and the V segment lost 1 base, leaving 10 bases of the junction unmatched. Germline V CDR1 and CDR2: GTSNPN, SVGIG (reference sequence). The CDR3 is 16 residues long. The CDR3 region has the DNA TGTGCCTGGAGTGCTGGGACAGGGGGCGCGACGGCGACCCAGTACTTC. Translated: CAWSAGTGGATATQYF.

This clone was seen just once. This sequence joins TRBV30 and TRBJ1-1; a possible D gene is TRBD1 (6 bases). V was trimmed by 7 bases and J by 0 bases, leaving 15 bases between them. The germline gives CDR1 GTSNPN, CDR2 SVGIG (reference sequence). The length of the CDR3 is 14 residues. For the CDR3, the DNA is TGTGCCTTCTTTAGGGGACAAATGAACACTGAAGCTTTCTTT. Protein product: CAFFRGQMNTEAFF.

This chain connects TRBV15 to TRBJ1-2; the match to TRBD1 covers 7 bases. The CDR3 is made up of 15 amino acids. The V gene's germline CDR1 is LNHNV and CDR2 YYDKDF (reference sequence). The junction had 9 bases not matched to a gene; V was cut back by 0 bases and J by 8 bases. Here the CDR3 reads CATSRDRGTEYGYTF. The CDR3 coding sequence is TGTGCCACCAGCAGAGATCGAGGGACAGAGTACGGCTACACCTTC. The full variable domain, rest sourced from reference TRBV15 and TRBJ1-2, is DAMVIQNPRYQVTQFGKPVTLSCSQTLNHNVMYWYQQKSSQAPKLLFHYYDKDFNNEADTPDNFQSRRPNTSFCFLDIRSPGLGDTAMYLCATSRDRGTEYGYTFGSGTRLTVV.

This chain connects TRBV7-2 to TRBJ1-4; a possible D gene is TRBD1 (5 bases). V gave up 7 bases and J gave up 8 bases, with 17 bases separating them. CDR3 length: 14 residues. CDR1 SGHTA and CDR2 FQGNSA come from the germline V gene. CDR3 DNA sequence: TGTGCCAGCACCGCCCGGGGGATAAGGGAAAAACTGTTTTTT. The encoded protein is CASTARGIREKLFF. The whole variable domain, filled in from reference TRBV7-2 and TRBJ1-4, reads GAGVSQSPSNKVTEKGKDVELRCDPISGHTALYWYRQSLGQGLEFLIYFQGNSAPDKSGLPSDRFSAERTGGSVSTLTIQRTQQEDSAVYLCASTARGIREKLFFGSGTQLSVL.

V gene TRBV5-4 combines with J gene TRBJ2-5, with a possible D match to TRBD2 (5 bases). The CDR3 extends over 14 amino acids. Germline V gene sequence: CDR1 SGHNT, CDR2 YYREEE (reference sequence). V dropped 3 bases and J dropped 5 bases, with 14 bases sitting between them. DNA of the CDR3: TGTGCCAGCAGCTGGCGGCAATCGGGGGAGACCCAGTACTTC. The encoded protein is CASSWRQSGETQYF.

The chain has TRBV10-3 and TRBJ1-2; TRBD1 might be the D (6 bases). The germline V and J ends were trimmed by 9 bases and 5 bases, with 13 bases remaining between them. Germline values: CDR1 ENHRY, CDR2 SYGVKD. This CDR3 is 12 amino acids long. As DNA, the CDR3 is TGTGCCATTTCCGGGACACCATATGGCTACACCTTC. It is translated as CAISGTPYGYTF.

V gene TRBV4-1 combines with J gene TRBJ1-4; 7 bases agree with TRBD1. V lost 5 bases and J lost 0; bases outside the gene matches: 6. Per germline, CDR1 MGHRA and CDR2 YSYEKL. This CDR3 is 16 amino acids long. The CDR3 here is CASSARQGATNEKLFF. In nucleotides, the CDR3 is TGCGCCAGCAGCGCCCGACAGGGAGCAACTAATGAAAAACTGTTTTTT.

The CDR3 region has the DNA TGTGCCAGCAGTTACACGGACAGAATGAACACTGAAGCTTTCTTT. Protein: CASSYTDRMNTEAFF. J is TRBJ1-1 and V is TRBV6-5; TRBD1 is a possible D gene (6 bases). The CDR3 totals 15 residues. Trimming stripped 2 bases from V and 0 bases from J, with 10 bases between. CDR1 and CDR2 (germline): MNHEY, SVGAGI.

This clone was picked up a small number of times. This sequence joins TRBV7-8 and TRBJ1-3, with 8 bases that match TRBD1. The V segment lost 5 bases and the J segment 3 bases; nucleotides outside the gene matches: 3. CDR1 and CDR2 (germline): SGHVS, FQNEAQ. The CDR3 runs to 14 residues. The CDR3 DNA reads as TGTGCCAGCAGCGCCGACAGGGGTGGAAACACCATATATTTT. This encodes CASSADRGGNTIYF.

The V and J genes are TRBV7-9 and TRBJ1-1, with 8 bases that match TRBD1. Germline assignment: CDR1 SEHNR and CDR2 FQNEAQ (reference sequence). After removal of 5 bases from V and 5 bases from J, the junction contained 10 bases not matched to a gene. CDR3 length: 15 amino acids. The CDR3 loop reads CASSGTGGGRTEAFF. CDR3 nucleotides: TGTGCCAGCAGCGGCACAGGGGGAGGTCGTACTGAAGCTTTCTTT.

The genes are TRBV6-5 and TRBJ2-7; 9 bases match TRBD1. Trimming cost V 6 bases and J 7 bases; bases outside gene matches: 10. The CDR3 contains 14 residues. Looked up from germline, CDR1 is MNHEY and CDR2 is SVGAGI. CDR3 residues: CASSPDRGLVEQYF. The CDR3 DNA sequence: TGTGCCAGCAGCCCGGACAGGGGTCTCGTTGAGCAGTACTTC.

The CDR3 bases are TGTGCCTGGGGGGGGACAGGAACTAATGAAAAACTGTTTTTT. This gives the protein CAWGGTGTNEKLFF. The chain has TRBV30 and TRBJ1-4, with 8 nucleotides matching TRBD1. The CDR3 spans 14 residues. Germline trimming cut 5 bases from V and 1 base from J; bases unmatched to any gene: 3. Per germline, CDR1 GTSNPN and CDR2 SVGIG (reference sequence).

The rearrangement joins TRBV1 to TRBJ2-7; TRBD1, as called in the table, went unchecked against the DNA. TRBV1 is a documented pseudogene. The CDR3 covers 14 residues. The CDR3 protein is CTSSHRDRPYEQYF. CDR3 coding DNA: TGCACCAGCAGCCACCGGGACAGACCCTACGAGCAGTACTTC.

The chain employs TRBV6-5 and TRBJ2-2; 7 bases are a match to TRBD1. V shed 5 bases and J 6 bases; nucleotides not matched to a gene: 3. Germline V gives CDR1 MNHEY, CDR2 SVGAGI. CDR3 length: 13 residues. CDR3 protein: CASSIQGSGELFF. CDR3 coding DNA: TGTGCCAGCAGTATACAGGGGTCCGGGGAGCTGTTTTTT.

V and J are TRBV19 and TRBJ1-1; D call uncertain. CDR1 and CDR2 from the germline V gene are LNHDA and SQIVND (reference sequence). V lost 10 bases to trimming and J lost 3 bases, with 18 bases between them. The CDR3 spans 14 residues. The CDR3 nucleotides are TGTGCCACGACGACGGAGACCCCCTACACTGAAGCTTTCTTT. Its protein product is CATTTETPYTEAFF.

The rearrangement uses TRBV27 and TRBJ2-3; D is perhaps TRBD2 (6 bases). Germline V gene lookup returns CDR1 MNHEY and CDR2 SMNVEV (reference sequence). The CDR3 runs to 13 residues. V shed 6 bases and J shed 1 base, with 8 bases lying between them. The CDR3 region has the DNA TGTGCCAGCAGGGAGGGTGGCACAGATACGCAGTATTTT. Encoded protein: CASREGGTDTQYF.